A single sample gave rise to the 20 T cell receptor beta chains below, sequenced in a study of regulatory T cells in long-lasting Graves disease. In building TCR beta libraries, iRepertoire HTBI primers were used together with Arm-PCR of CDR3 regions. TCRdb re-analysed the multiplex PCR reads in MiXCR, keeping a single row per CDR3 protein. The repertoire holds around 470,000 distinct CDR3 sequences, with 12% to 15% as singletons. This sample's time point: newly diagnosed GD, antithyroid drugs for less than 3 months. RNA isolated from PBMCs was used to make the TCR library. This same sample was also part of a study on T cells in Graves' hyperthyroidism and ophthalmopathy.

The starting material was peripheral blood mononuclear cells (PBMCs), obtained at new diagnosis, from a patient treated with antithyroid drugs. The source of these receptors is a woman in her 50s with Graves disease.

As to this clonotype: A junction end diverges from the germline sequence, so it may reflect a read error. The chain has TRBV29-1 and TRBJ1-6; no clear D gene. This CDR3 spans 11 amino acids. Looked up from germline, CDR1 is SQVTM and CDR2 is ANQGSEA. CDR3 DNA: TGCAGCGTTGGGGATAATTCACCCCCCCACTTT. Its protein is CSVGDNSPPHF. The entire variable domain, with the rest obtained from reference TRBV29-1 and TRBJ1-6, is as follows: SAVISQKPSRDICQRGTSLTIQCQVDSQVTMMFWYRQQPGQSLTLIATANQGSEATYESGFVIDKFPISRPNLTFSTLTVSNMSPEDSSIYLCSVGDNSPPHFGNGTRLTVT.

This clonotype showed up many times. The V gene is TRBV29-1, the J gene TRBJ2-7, with 10 bases fitting TRBD1. With 4 bases clipped from V and 5 bases from J, the junction kept 8 bases outside the gene matches. The CDR3 has 14 amino acids. Germline CDR1 is SQVTM and CDR2 is ANQGSEA. CDR3: CSVGLDRGLNEQYF. The CDR3 coding sequence is TGCAGCGTTGGCCTCGACAGGGGGCTTAACGAGCAGTACTTC.

At least ten counts were recorded for this clonotype. This chain joins TRBV3-1 and TRBJ2-7; D possibly corresponds to TRBD2 (6 bases). Germline CDR1 reads LGHDT; CDR2 reads YNNKEL (reference sequence). V lost 0 bases and J lost 0, with 12 bases in between. This CDR3 spans 16 amino acids. CDR3 bases: TGTGCCAGCAGCCAAGATCAAGCGGGTGGCTCCTACGAGCAGTACTTC. Amino acid sequence: CASSQDQAGGSYEQYF.

This clonotype was seen many times. The chain uses TRBV30 and TRBJ1-5; D is perhaps TRBD1 (5 bases). The CDR3 is 14 residues long. Germline CDR1 GTSNPN, CDR2 SVGIG (reference sequence). V lost 5 bases to trimming and J lost 2 bases, with 13 bases between them. DNA for the CDR3: TGTGCCTGGGCCCAGGGATACGGCAATCAGCCCCAGCATTTT. Amino acid sequence: CAWAQGYGNQPQHF. The full variable domain, completed using reference TRBV30 and TRBJ1-5, is SQTIHQWPATLVQPVGSPLSLECTVEGTSNPNLYWYRQAAGRGLQLLFYSVGIGQISSEVPQNLSASRPQDRQFILSSKKLLLSDSGFYLCAWAQGYGNQPQHFGDGTRLSIL.

The CDR3: CASSLAPGLAGVYNEQFF. CDR3 sequence (DNA): TGTGCCAGCAGCCTGGCGCCGGGACTAGCGGGAGTCTACAATGAGCAGTTCTTC. This chain uses TRBV3-1 with TRBJ2-1, with 14 bases fitting TRBD2. CDR1 and CDR2 from the germline V gene are LGHDT and YNNKEL (reference sequence). V shed 4 bases and J 3 bases; nucleotides not matched to a gene: 8. CDR3 length: 18 residues.

The sample holds many counts of this clonotype. V gene TRBV12-3 or TRBV12-4 combines with J gene TRBJ2-3; TRBD2 agrees at 10 bases. Trimming took 3 bases from V and 3 from J; bases not matched to a gene: 6. This CDR3 is 16 amino acids long. The CDR3 reads CASSLVLAGATDTQYF. The CDR3 DNA sequence: TGTGCCAGCAGTTTGGTTCTAGCGGGAGCGACAGATACGCAGTATTTT.

This clonotype has just a few counts. J is TRBJ2-7 and V is TRBV28; a weak D match, TRBD2 (6 bases). The CDR3 is 14 residues long. CDR1 is MDHEN and CDR2 is SYDVKM in the germline V gene. Trimming cost V 5 bases and J 0 bases, with 11 bases left between them. The CDR3 protein is CASSAPTSSYEQYF. The DNA of the CDR3 is TGTGCCAGCAGTGCGCCGACTAGCTCCTACGAGCAGTACTTC. The variable domain in full, completed from reference TRBV28 and TRBJ2-7, reads DVKVTQSSRYLVKRTGEKVFLECVQDMDHENMFWYRQDPGLGLRLIYFSYDVKMKEKGDIPEGYSVSREKKERFSLILESASTNQTSMYLCASSAPTSSYEQYFGPGTRLTVT.

V is TRBV2 and J is TRBJ2-7; D call uncertain. The CDR3 sequence is 13 residues long. V was cut by 6 bases and J by 3 bases, with 12 bases left in between. Germline CDR1 is SNHLY and CDR2 is FYNNEI. CDR3 nucleotide sequence: TGTGCCAGCAGCGCGGACGGATTCTACGAGCAGTACTTC. As protein: CASSADGFYEQYF.

This clonotype was counted many times. The chain links TRBV27 to TRBJ2-2, with 11 positions matching TRBD1. Germline V gene lookup returns CDR1 MNHEY and CDR2 SMNVEV (reference sequence). The ends lost 5 bases at V and 7 bases at J; junction bases unmatched: 6. The CDR3 extends over 15 amino acids. The CDR3 here is CASSGQGAYYGELFF. The CDR3 nucleotides are TGTGCCAGCAGTGGACAGGGGGCGTACTACGGGGAGCTGTTTTTT.

This clonotype has a count of ten or more. The chain recombines TRBV7-9 with TRBJ1-1; D is unresolved. Germline V gene sequence: CDR1 SEHNR, CDR2 FQNEAQ (reference sequence). The CDR3 contains 16 residues. V lost 4 bases, J lost 0 bases, and 15 bases lay in between. This CDR3 reads CASSSSELYMNTEAFF. The CDR3 DNA sequence: TGTGCCAGCAGCTCGTCGGAGCTCTACATGAACACTGAAGCTTTCTTT.

This clonotype was recorded many times. The chain employs TRBV7-9 and TRBJ2-2, with D possibly TRBD1 on 6 matching bases. The CDR3 is made up of 15 amino acids. V lost 5 bases and J lost 0, with 10 bases in between. Germline V gene sequence: CDR1 SEHNR, CDR2 FQNEAQ (reference sequence). The DNA for the CDR3 is TGTGCCAGCAGCCCACGGACAGCGAACACCGGGGAGCTGTTTTTT. This codes for CASSPRTANTGELFF.

In this sample, this clonotype turned up a few times. The J gene is TRBJ1-4, the V gene TRBV6-9; no clear D gene. From germline, CDR1 is MNHGY and CDR2 SVAAGI. The CDR3 has 16 residues. Trimming took off 3 bases at V and 8 bases at J, with 19 bases between the two ends. CDR3 bases: TGTGCCAGCAGTTACTCTACGGACTCGTCAAGGGAAAAACTGTTTTTT. Translation: CASSYSTDSSREKLFF.

The genes are TRBV3-1 and TRBJ2-5, with D tentatively TRBD2 (5 bases). Germline CDR1 LGHDT, CDR2 YNNKEL (reference sequence). With 5 bases removed from V and 4 bases from J, the gap between germline ends came to 14 bases. The CDR3 covers 14 residues. The CDR3 is CASSSTRVTETQYF. The CDR3 nucleotides are TGTGCCAGCAGCTCAACTAGAGTAACAGAGACCCAGTACTTC.

This clonotype was counted at least ten times. The rearrangement joins TRBV5-1 to TRBJ1-2; no firm D call. Germline-derived CDR1 and CDR2 are SGHRS and YFSETQ. This CDR3 contains 13 residues. V was trimmed by 2 bases and J by 1 base, leaving 6 bases between them. CDR3 DNA sequence: TGCGCCAGCAGCTTTCAGGATAACTATGGCTACACCTTC. Translating gives CASSFQDNYGYTF.

Notes on this clonotype: A clone one base away is much larger, so this may be a read error. V gene TRBV7-9 combines with J gene TRBJ2-5, with a weak D call TRBD1 (6 bases). There are 14 residues in the CDR3. The germline V gene encodes CDR1 SEHNR and CDR2 FQNEAQ (reference sequence). The CDR3 reads CASGLALQGETQYF. The CDR3 DNA follows: TGTGCCAGCGGCTTAGCGCTCCAGGGGGAGACCCAGTACTTC.

The V and J genes are TRBV19 and TRBJ2-6; D is uncertain. Per germline, CDR1 LNHDA and CDR2 SQIVND (reference sequence). There are 16 residues in the CDR3. V was clipped by 3 bases and J by 0 bases, with 9 bases between them. In DNA form, the CDR3 reads TGTGCCAGTAGTATGGGCCGAAACTCTGGGGCCAACGTCCTGACTTTC. This translates into CASSMGRNSGANVLTF.

This clonotype has a count of ten or more. The chain carries TRBV12-3 or TRBV12-4 and TRBJ2-5, with 14 positions matching TRBD2. The length of the CDR3 is 15 residues. After removal of 6 bases from V and 5 bases from J, the junction contained 5 bases not matched to a gene. In nucleotides, the CDR3 is TGTGCCAGCAGGTCCGGGACTAGCGGGAGCGAGACCCAGTACTTC. It yields the protein CASRSGTSGSETQYF.

The V gene is TRBV7-2, the J gene TRBJ1-2; D remains unclear. The CDR3 spans 14 residues. Per the germline V gene, CDR1 is SGHTA and CDR2 is FQGNSA. The ends were cut back, 0 bases at V and 7 bases at J, with 12 bases in the middle. The CDR3 region is CASSLAYSPGGYTF. The CDR3 DNA reads TGTGCCAGCAGCTTAGCCTACAGCCCCGGTGGCTACACCTTC.

This clonotype was seen many times. The chain couples TRBV3-1 to TRBJ2-7; unclear D gene. CDR3 length: 12 residues. The germline gives CDR1 LGHDT, CDR2 YNNKEL (reference sequence). Trimming stripped 1 base from V and 7 bases from J, with 8 bases between. Here the CDR3 reads CASSQAAYEQYF. DNA of the CDR3: TGTGCCAGCAGCCAAGCGGCATATGAGCAGTACTTC.

The table lists this clonotype with a few counts. This chain joins TRBV20-1 and TRBJ2-2; D uncertain. This CDR3 is 13 amino acids long. V lost 4 bases to trimming and J lost 1 base, with 7 bases between them. Germline loops: CDR1 DFQATT, CDR2 SNEGSKA (reference sequence). CDR3 sequence reads: CSAMVMNTGELFF. CDR3 nucleotides: TGCAGTGCTATGGTTATGAACACCGGGGAGCTGTTTTTT.